This TCR beta chain was sequenced in a study of OX40 agonist ivuxolimab in advanced cancers. Study-wide background: At 65% to 85% male, the cohort had a mean age of 60 years, ranging from about 23 to 79.

CDR3 length equals 15 residues. J gave up 7 bases and V 4 bases, and 8 bases lay outside the gene matches. Germline-derived CDR1 and CDR2 are SGHKS and YYEKEE (reference sequence). Sequencing was performed with immunoSEQ multiplex PCR; in TCRdb, only in-frame clones are kept and a portion is missing. The sample shows more than 65,000 clones, about 78% of them seen only once. About this clone itself: What it binds is unknown.

Study observations and caveats: The mean number of expanded clones was higher in CD8+ T cells than in CD4+.

This sequence originates from an adult with an advanced solid tumor such as melanoma, head and neck, liver or kidney cancer. V is TRBV5-5 and J is TRBJ2-1; 10 bases fit TRBD1. The starting material was CD4+ or CD8+ T cells sorted from blood, obtained in a trial of the OX40 agonist ivuxolimab. In DNA, the CDR3 is TGTGCCAGCAGCCCGACGACAGGGGGCGGAAATGAGCAGTTCTTC. Residues: CASSPTTGGGNEQFF.